The rows below give T cell receptor beta chains drawn from one sample of a study of STAT5B mutations in CD4+ large granular lymphocyte leukemia. Some clones are missing from TCRdb's copy, which holds only in-frame ones; the method was immunoSEQ multiplex PCR. Of about 25,000 clones in the sample, around two thirds were seen once. The source material was CD4+ T cells from blood buffy coats. The receptors stem from a human donor in good health. Each CDR3 is given with its conserved first and last residue. D genes are given only for firm matches. Only part of the rows carry a size: once, few, many, or a class if the clone is expanded.

d_call j_call clone_size v_call cdr3_aa cdr3_nt
TRBD2 TRBJ2-3 NA TRBV5-1 CASVGTSGGDTQYF TGCGCCAGTGTTGGGACTAGCGGGGGAGATACGCAGTATTTT
NA TRBJ1-3 NA TRBV28 CASSDRGGARGNTIYF TGTGCCAGCAGCGACCGTGGGGGGGCCAGAGGAAACACCATATATTTT
NA TRBJ2-3 NA TRBV28 CASSFSLLRGPGTDTQYF TGTGCCAGCAGTTTCTCGCTTCTCCGTGGGCCGGGCACAGATACGCAGTATTTT
NA TRBJ1-6 few TRBV7-2 CASSLGSQTRDPLHF TGTGCCAGCAGCTTAGGTAGCCAAACCAGGGACCCCCTCCACTTT
NA TRBJ2-3 NA TRBV4-3 CASSQGRGAADTQYF TGCGCCAGCAGCCAAGGCAGGGGGGCCGCAGATACGCAGTATTTT
NA TRBJ1-3 NA TRBV7-2 CASSLGVSGNTIYF TGTGCCAGCAGCTTGGGAGTCTCTGGAAACACCATATATTTT
NA TRBJ2-1 NA TRBV12-5 CASGLVISTVYNEQFF TGTGCTAGTGGTTTGGTAATAAGCACTGTCTACAATGAGCAGTTCTTC
NA TRBJ2-3 NA TRBV9 CASSVVAEHTDTQYF TGTGCCAGCAGCGTGGTAGCGGAGCACACAGATACGCAGTATTTT
TRBD2 TRBJ2-2 NA TRBV29-1 CSVAGTSGGATGELFF TGCAGCGTCGCCGGGACTAGCGGGGGGGCTACCGGGGAGCTGTTTTTT
NA TRBJ2-1 NA TRBV4-1 CASSQEVHSSLPLYNEQFF TGCGCCAGCAGCCAAGAAGTACACAGTTCGCTACCCCTATACAATGAGCAGTTCTTC
TRBD2 TRBJ2-1 NA TRBV10-3 CAIRGTGLAWESSYNEQFF TGTGCCATCAGAGGAACGGGACTAGCGTGGGAAAGCTCCTACAATGAGCAGTTCTTC
NA TRBJ2-5 NA TRBV9 CASSFGGRETQYF TGTGCCAGCAGTTTTGGGGGGCGAGAGACCCAGTACTTC
NA TRBJ1-2 NA TRBV2 CASSMDQTEVGYTF TGTGCCAGCAGTATGGACCAGACAGAGGTTGGCTACACCTTC
NA TRBJ2-6 NA TRBV6-5 CASSLQGSSGANVLTF TGTGCCAGCAGTTTACAGGGCAGCTCTGGGGCCAACGTCCTGACTTTC
NA TRBJ1-1 NA TRBV6-5 CATNWDGKMNTEAFF TGTGCCACTAACTGGGATGGGAAGATGAACACTGAAGCTTTCTTT
NA TRBJ2-5 NA TRBV5-1 CASSGYSGFQETQYF TGCGCCAGCAGCGGATATTCGGGGTTCCAAGAGACCCAGTACTTC
TRBD2 TRBJ2-2 NA TRBV4-1 CASSQGTLSGRGGELFF TGCGCCAGCAGCCAAGGGACTCTTAGCGGGAGAGGCGGGGAGCTGTTTTTT
NA TRBJ1-6 NA TRBV6-5 CASTESYNSPLHF TGTGCCAGTACTGAGTCCTATAATTCACCCCTCCACTTT
TRBD1 TRBJ2-1 few TRBV7-3 CASSFTAGGINEQFF TGTGCCAGCAGCTTTACGGCAGGGGGCATCAATGAGCAGTTCTTC
TRBD1 TRBJ1-2 NA TRBV9 CASNLRGQGYGYTF TGTGCCAGCAACCTCAGGGGACAGGGCTATGGCTACACCTTC
NA TRBJ1-5 once TRBV10-3 CAISGKRDSNQPQHF TGTGCCATCAGTGGCAAAAGGGATAGCAATCAGCCCCAGCATTTT
NA TRBJ1-2 NA TRBV11-3 CASSLRGNYGYTF TGTGCCAGCAGCTTAAGGGGTAACTATGGCTACACCTTC
TRBD1 TRBJ1-6 NA TRBV5-6 CASNRQGGGSPLHF TGTGCCAGCAATAGACAGGGGGGAGGTTCACCCCTCCACTTT
NA TRBJ2-1 NA TRBV27 CASSTYRVNGVNEQFF TGTGCCAGCAGTACCTACAGGGTTAACGGGGTCAATGAGCAGTTCTTC
TRBD2 TRBJ2-7 NA TRBV6-5 CASSSAGGPPYEQYF TGTGCCAGCAGTTCGGCGGGAGGGCCCCCCTACGAGCAGTACTTC
NA TRBJ2-7 NA TRBV29-1 CSVETQGWGGYEQYF TGCAGCGTTGAGACTCAGGGTTGGGGTGGCTACGAGCAGTACTTC
NA TRBJ2-1 once TRBV5-1 CASSLGSVENEQFF TGCGCCAGCAGCTTAGGCTCTGTGGAAAATGAGCAGTTCTTC
NA TRBJ1-2 NA TRBV28 CASSQLLYGYTF TGTGCCAGCAGCCAACTTTTGTATGGCTACACCTTC
TRBD1 TRBJ1-1 few TRBV13 CASSMTGGTEAFF TGTGCCAGCAGCATGACAGGGGGCACTGAAGCTTTCTTT
NA TRBJ1-1 NA TRBV4-1 CASSQLISTEAFF TGCGCCAGCAGCCAACTGATTTCCACTGAAGCTTTCTTT